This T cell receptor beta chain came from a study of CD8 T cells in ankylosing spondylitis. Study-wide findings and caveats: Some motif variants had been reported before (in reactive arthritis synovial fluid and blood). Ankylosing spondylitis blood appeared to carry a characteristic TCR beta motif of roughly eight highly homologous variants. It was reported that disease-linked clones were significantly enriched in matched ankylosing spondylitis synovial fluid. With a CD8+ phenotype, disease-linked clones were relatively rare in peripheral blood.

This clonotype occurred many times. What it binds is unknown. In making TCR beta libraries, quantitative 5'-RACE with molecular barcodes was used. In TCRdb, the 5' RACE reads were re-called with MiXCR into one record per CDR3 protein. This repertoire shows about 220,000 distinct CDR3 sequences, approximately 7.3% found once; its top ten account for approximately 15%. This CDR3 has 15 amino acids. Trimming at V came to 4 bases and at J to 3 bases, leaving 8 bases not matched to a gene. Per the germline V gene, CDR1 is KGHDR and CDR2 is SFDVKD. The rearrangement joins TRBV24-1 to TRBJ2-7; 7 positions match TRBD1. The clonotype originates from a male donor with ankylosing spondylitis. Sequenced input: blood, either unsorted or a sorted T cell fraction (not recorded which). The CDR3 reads CATSEGWDSSYEQYF. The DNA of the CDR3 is TGTGCCACCAGTGAAGGTTGGGACAGCAGCTACGAGCAGTACTTC.